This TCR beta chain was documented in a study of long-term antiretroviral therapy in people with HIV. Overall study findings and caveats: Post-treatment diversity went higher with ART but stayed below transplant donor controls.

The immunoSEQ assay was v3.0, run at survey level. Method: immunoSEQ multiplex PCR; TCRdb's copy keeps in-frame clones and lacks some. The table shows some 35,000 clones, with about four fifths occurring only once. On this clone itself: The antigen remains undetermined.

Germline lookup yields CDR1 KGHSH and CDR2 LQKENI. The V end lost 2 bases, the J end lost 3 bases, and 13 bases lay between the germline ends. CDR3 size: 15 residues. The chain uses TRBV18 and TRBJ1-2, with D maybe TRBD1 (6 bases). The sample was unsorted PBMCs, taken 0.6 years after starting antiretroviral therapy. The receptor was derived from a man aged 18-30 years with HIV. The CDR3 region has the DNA TGTGCCAGCTCACCATCAACACAGGGAGACTATGGCTACACCTTC. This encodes CASSPSTQGDYGYTF.